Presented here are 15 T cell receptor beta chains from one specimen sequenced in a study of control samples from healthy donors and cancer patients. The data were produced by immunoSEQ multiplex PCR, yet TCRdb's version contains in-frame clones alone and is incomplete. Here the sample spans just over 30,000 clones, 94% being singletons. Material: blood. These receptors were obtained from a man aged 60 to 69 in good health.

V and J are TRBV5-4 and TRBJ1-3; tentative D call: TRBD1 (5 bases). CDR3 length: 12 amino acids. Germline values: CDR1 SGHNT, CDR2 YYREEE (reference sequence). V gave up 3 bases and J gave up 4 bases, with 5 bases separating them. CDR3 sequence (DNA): TGTGCCAGCAGCTCAGGGGGAAACACCATATATTTT. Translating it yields CASSSGGNTIYF.

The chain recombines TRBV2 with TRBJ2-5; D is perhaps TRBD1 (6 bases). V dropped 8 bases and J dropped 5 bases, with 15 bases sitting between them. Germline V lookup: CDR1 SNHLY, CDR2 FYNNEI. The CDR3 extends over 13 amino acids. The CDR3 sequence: CASVGTGKETQYF. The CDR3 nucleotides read TGTGCCAGCGTGGGAACAGGGAAGGAGACCCAGTACTTC.

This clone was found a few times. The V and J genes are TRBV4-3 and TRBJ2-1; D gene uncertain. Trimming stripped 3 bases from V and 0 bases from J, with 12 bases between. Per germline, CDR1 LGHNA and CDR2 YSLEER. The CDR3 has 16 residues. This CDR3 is CASSHDGQSSYNEQFF. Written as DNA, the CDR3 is TGCGCCAGCAGCCACGATGGGCAAAGCTCCTACAATGAGCAGTTCTTC.

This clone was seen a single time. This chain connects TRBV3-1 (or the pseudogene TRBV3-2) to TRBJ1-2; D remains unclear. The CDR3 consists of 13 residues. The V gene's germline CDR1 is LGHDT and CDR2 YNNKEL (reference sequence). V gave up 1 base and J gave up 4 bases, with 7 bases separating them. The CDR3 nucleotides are TGTGCCAGCAGCCAAGGGAGCCTCTATGGCTACACCTTC. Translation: CASSQGSLYGYTF.

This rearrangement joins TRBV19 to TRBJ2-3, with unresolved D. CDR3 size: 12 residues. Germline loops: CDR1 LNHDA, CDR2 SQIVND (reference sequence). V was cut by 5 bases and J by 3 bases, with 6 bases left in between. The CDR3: CASSVGTDTQYF. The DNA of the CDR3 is TGTGCCAGTAGTGTGGGGACAGATACGCAGTATTTT. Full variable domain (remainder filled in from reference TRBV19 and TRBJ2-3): DGGITQSPKYLFRKEGQNVTLSCEQNLNHDAMYWYRQDPGQGLRLIYYSQIVNDFQKGDIAEGYSVSREKKESFPLTVTSAQKNPTAFYLCASSVGTDTQYFGPGTRLTVL.

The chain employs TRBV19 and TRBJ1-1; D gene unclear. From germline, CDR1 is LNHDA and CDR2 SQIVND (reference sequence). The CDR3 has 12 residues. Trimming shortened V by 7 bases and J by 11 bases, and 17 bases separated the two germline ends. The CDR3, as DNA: TGTGCCAGTAAATCCCATGGCGAGACGGCTTTCTTT. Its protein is CASKSHGETAFF. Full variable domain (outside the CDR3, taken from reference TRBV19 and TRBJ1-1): DGGITQSPKYLFRKEGQNVTLSCEQNLNHDAMYWYRQDPGQGLRLIYYSQIVNDFQKGDIAEGYSVSREKKESFPLTVTSAQKNPTAFYLCASKSHGETAFFGQGTRLTVV.

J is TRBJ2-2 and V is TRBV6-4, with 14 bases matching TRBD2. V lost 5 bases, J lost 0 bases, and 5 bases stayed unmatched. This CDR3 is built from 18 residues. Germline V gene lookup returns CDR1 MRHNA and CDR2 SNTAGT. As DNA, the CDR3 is TGTGCCAGCAGTTCGCAGGGACTAGCGGGGGCGAACACCGGGGAGCTGTTTTTT. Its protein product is CASSSQGLAGANTGELFF.

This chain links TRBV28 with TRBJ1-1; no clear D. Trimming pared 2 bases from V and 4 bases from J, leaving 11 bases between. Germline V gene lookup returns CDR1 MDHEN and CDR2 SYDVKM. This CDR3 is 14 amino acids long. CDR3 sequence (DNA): TGTGCCAGCAGTTTAACCCCCCCGGCCACTGAAGCTTTCTTT. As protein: CASSLTPPATEAFF.

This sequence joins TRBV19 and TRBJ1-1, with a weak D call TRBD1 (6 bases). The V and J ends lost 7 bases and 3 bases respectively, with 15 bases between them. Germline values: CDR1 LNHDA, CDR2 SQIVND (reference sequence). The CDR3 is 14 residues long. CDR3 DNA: TGTGCCAGTACCAGGGGAGGGGGTGACACTGAAGCTTTCTTT. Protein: CASTRGGGDTEAFF.

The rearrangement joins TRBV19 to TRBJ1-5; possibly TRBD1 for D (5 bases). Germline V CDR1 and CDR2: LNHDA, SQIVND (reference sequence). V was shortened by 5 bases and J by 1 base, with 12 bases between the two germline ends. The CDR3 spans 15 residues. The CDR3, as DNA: TGTGCCAGTAGTCAAGGGACGCGGAGCAATCAGCCCCAGCATTTT. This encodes CASSQGTRSNQPQHF.

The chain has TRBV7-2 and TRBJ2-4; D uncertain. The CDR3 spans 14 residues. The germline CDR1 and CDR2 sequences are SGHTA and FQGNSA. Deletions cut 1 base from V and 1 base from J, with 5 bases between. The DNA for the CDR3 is TGTGCCAGCAGCTTAGAAATGGCCAAAAACATTCAGTACTTC. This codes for CASSLEMAKNIQYF.

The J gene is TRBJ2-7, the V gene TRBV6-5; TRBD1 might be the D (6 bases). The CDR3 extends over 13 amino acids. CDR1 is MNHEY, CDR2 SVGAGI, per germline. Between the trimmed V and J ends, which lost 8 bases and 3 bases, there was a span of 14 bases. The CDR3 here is CASPGGGLYEQYF. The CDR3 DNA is TGTGCCAGCCCTGGGGGCGGCCTCTACGAGCAGTACTTC.

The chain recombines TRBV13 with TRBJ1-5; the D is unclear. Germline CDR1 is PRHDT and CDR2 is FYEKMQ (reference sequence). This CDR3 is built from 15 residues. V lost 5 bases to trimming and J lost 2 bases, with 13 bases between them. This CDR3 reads CASSRRRVGNQPQHF. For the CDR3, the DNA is TGTGCCAGCAGCCGAAGAAGGGTGGGCAATCAGCCCCAGCATTTT.

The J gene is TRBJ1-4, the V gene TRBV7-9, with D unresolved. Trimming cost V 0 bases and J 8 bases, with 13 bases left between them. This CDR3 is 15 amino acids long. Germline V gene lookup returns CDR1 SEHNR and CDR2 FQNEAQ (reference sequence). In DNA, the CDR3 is TGTGCCAGCAGCTTAGCCTGGGGTTATAAAGAAAAACTGTTTTTT. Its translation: CASSLAWGYKEKLFF.

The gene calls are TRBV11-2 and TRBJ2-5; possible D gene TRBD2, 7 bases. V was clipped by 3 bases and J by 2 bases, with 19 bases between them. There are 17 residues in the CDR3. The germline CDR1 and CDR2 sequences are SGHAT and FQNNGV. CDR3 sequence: CASSFLKGGGPQETQYF. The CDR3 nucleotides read TGTGCCAGCAGCTTTTTGAAAGGCGGGGGCCCACAAGAGACCCAGTACTTC.